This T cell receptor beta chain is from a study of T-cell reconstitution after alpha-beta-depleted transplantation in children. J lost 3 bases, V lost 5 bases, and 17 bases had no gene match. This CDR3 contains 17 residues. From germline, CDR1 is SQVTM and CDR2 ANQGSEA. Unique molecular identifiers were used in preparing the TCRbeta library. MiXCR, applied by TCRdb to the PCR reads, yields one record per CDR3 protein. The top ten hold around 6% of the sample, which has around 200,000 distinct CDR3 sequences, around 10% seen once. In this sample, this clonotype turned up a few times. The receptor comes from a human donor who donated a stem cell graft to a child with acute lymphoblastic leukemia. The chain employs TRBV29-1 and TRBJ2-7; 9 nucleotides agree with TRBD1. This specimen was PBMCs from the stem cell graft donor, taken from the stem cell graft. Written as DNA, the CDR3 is TGCAGCGTTAGGGGACAGGGTTCCTCTCACGCCAACTACGAGCAGTACTTC. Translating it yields CSVRGQGSSHANYEQYF.